This TCR beta chain originates from a study of T cell responses to AZD1222 COVID-19 vaccine. Study-level results: No day 14 peak samples; only post-peak repertoires were characterized. Donors skewed white British and female; clonal diversity was possibly underestimated.

This clone has a handful of counts. Its antigen is not identified. V dropped 4 bases and J dropped 0 bases, with 19 bases sitting between them. This CDR3 is 17 amino acids long. Germline V gene data show CDR1 as GTSNPN and CDR2 as SVGIG (reference sequence). Using immunoSEQ multiplex PCR, the repertoire was profiled, and TCRdb retains in-frame clones only, with some absent. The sample yields more than 150,000 clones, roughly 92% seen once. The J gene is TRBJ1-5, the V gene TRBV30, with D maybe TRBD1 (6 bases). This receptor was obtained from an adult who received the AZD1222 COVID-19 vaccine. Sample: peripheral blood, taken 28 days after the second AZD1222 dose. The CDR3 bases are TGTGCCTGGACCGACCGGATGACAGGCTATAGCAATCAGCCCCAGCATTTT. This encodes CAWTDRMTGYSNQPQHF.